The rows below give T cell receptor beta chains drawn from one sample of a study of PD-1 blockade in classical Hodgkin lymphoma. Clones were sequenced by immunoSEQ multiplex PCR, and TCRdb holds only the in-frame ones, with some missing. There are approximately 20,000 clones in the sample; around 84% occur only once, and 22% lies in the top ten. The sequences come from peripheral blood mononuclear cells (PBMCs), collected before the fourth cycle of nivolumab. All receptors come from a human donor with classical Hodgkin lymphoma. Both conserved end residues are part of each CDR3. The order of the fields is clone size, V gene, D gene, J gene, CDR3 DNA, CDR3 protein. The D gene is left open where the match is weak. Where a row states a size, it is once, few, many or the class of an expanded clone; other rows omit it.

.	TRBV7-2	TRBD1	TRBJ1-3	TGTGCCAGCAGCTTAGGACAGGGGACTGGAAACACCATATATTTT	CASSLGQGTGNTIYF
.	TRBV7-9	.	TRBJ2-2	TGTGCCAGCAGCTTCCTAGAGAACACCGGGGAGCTGTTTTTT	CASSFLENTGELFF
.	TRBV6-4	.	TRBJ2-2	TGTGCCAGCAGTGAAGGCGGGACCGGCGGGGAGCTGTTTTTT	CASSEGGTGGELFF
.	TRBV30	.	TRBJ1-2	TGTGCCTGGAGTGTACCCGTATTGGTGCAGGGACGGGGCTACACCTTC	CAWSVPVLVQGRGYTF
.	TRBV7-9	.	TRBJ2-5	TGTGCCAGCAGCTTATTGGCAGGGGGGGCCGGGGAGACCCAGTACTTC	CASSLLAGGAGETQYF
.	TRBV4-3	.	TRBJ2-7	TGCGCCAGCAGCCAAGAAGGTTGGGGCTACGAGCAGTACTTC	CASSQEGWGYEQYF
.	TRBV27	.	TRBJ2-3	TGTGCCAGCAGTTTAGGCCGGGACGGACGCACAGATACGCAGTATTTT	CASSLGRDGRTDTQYF
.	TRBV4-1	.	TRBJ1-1	TGCGCCAGCACCGACGTGTTCAAGGACACTGAAGCTTTCTTT	CASTDVFKDTEAFF
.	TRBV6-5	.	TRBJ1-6	TGTGCCAGCAGATGGGGAGACAGAGCACCCCTCCACTTT	CASRWGDRAPLHF
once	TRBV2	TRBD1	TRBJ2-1	TGTGCCAGCAGTGCCCTGACAGGGGTGGTGTACAATGAGCAGTTCTTC	CASSALTGVVYNEQFF
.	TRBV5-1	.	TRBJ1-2	TGCGCCAGCAGCCCGGAGGTGGGAGGGAGCTACACCTTC	CASSPEVGGSYTF
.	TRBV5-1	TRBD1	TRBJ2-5	TGCGCCAGCAGCTTGGGGCAGGGGGCAGGGGAGACCCAGTACTTC	CASSLGQGAGETQYF
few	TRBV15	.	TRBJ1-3	TGTGCCACCAGCTTGATGGAAGGAAACACCATATATTTT	CATSLMEGNTIYF
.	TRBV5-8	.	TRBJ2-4	TGTGCCAGCAGCTTGGCCGGGACCGCCAAAAACATTCAGTACTTC	CASSLAGTAKNIQYF
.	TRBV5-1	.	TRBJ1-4	TGCGCCAGCAGCTTGGAGGGAACCAATGAAAAACTGTTTTTT	CASSLEGTNEKLFF
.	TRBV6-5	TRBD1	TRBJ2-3	TGTGCCAGCAGTTACTCGACGGACAGGGCAAGAGATACGCAGTATTTT	CASSYSTDRARDTQYF
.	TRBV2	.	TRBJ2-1	TGTGCCAGCAGTGAACTGGCTCCGGTACTTGATGAGCAGTTCTTC	CASSELAPVLDEQFF
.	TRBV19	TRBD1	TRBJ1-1	TGTGCCAGTAGTAAGGGACAGGGGCGCCGAACTGAAGCTTTCTTT	CASSKGQGRRTEAFF
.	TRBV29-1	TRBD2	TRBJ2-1	TGCAGCGTTGAGGCGGGAGGCTACAATGAGCAGTTCTTC	CSVEAGGYNEQFF
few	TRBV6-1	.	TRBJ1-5	TGTGCCAGCAGTGAAGATCAGCCCCAGCATTTT	CASSEDQPQHF
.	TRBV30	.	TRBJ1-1	TGTGCCTGGAGGGACGGGAACACTGAAGCTTTCTTT	CAWRDGNTEAFF
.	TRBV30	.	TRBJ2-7	TGTGCCTGGAGTGCGGGACTCTTCTCCTACGAGCAGTACTTC	CAWSAGLFSYEQYF
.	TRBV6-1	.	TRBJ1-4	TGTGCCAGCAGTGTCGGCAGGGAGGGTGAAAAACTGTTTTTT	CASSVGREGEKLFF
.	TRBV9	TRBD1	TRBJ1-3	TGTGCCAGCAGCGTAGGGAGACAGGGTGACACCATATATTTT	CASSVGRQGDTIYF
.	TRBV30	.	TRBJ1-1	TGTGCCTGGAGCCGCCCGGGAGCGATTGAAGCTTTCTTT	CAWSRPGAIEAFF
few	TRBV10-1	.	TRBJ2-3	TGCGCCAGCAGTGAGTGGGACAACACAGATACGCAGTATTTT	CASSEWDNTDTQYF
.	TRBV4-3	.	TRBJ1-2	TGCGCCAGCAGCCAAGATCGGACAATAGTCCTCTATGGCTACACCTTC	CASSQDRTIVLYGYTF
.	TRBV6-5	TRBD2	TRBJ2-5	TGTGCCAGCAGTTACAGGGCTAGCGGGGGCCAAGAGACCCAGTACTTC	CASSYRASGGQETQYF
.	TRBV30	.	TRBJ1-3	TGTGCCTGGAGTGTAAACGGAAACACCATATATTTT	CAWSVNGNTIYF
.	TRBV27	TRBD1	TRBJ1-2	TGTGCCAGCAGTCCAACGACCTCCCGGGACAGCCCCTACACCTTC	CASSPTTSRDSPYTF
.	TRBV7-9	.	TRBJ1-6	TGTGCCAGCAGCCCCCCGGGGCATGGTACTTCACCCCTCCACTTT	CASSPPGHGTSPLHF
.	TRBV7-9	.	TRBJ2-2	TGTGCCAGCAGCTTCGGGACCCCGAACACCGGGGAGCTGTTTTTT	CASSFGTPNTGELFF